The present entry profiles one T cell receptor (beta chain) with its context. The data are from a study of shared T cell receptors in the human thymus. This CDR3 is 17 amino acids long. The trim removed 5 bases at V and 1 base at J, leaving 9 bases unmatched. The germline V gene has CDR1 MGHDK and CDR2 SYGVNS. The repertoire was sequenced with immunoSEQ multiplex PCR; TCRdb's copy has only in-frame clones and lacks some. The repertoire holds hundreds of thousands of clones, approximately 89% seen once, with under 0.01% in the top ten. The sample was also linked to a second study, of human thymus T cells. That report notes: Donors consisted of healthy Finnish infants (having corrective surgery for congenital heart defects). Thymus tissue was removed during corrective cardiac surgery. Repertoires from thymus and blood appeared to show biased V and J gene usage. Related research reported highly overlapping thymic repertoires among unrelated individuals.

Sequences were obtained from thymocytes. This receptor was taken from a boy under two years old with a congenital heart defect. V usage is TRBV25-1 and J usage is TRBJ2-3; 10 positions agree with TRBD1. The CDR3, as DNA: TGTGCCAGCAGTAACTCAGGACAGGGGGAGGGCACAGATACGCAGTATTTT. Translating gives CASSNSGQGEGTDTQYF.